Following are 27 T cell receptor beta chains from one sample sequenced in a study of shared clonotypes between healthy human individuals (dated by TCRdb to about 2020). The library was produced with the immunoSEQ multiplex PCR assay. TCRdb limited this immuneACCESS table to in-frame rearrangements with V and J called. A share of clones is missing; checked studies link under half to unresolved V genes, and the rest is unexplained. The sample data list around 700,000 clones, and around 74% of these were observed just once. Under 2% of the sample lies in the top ten. The sample comprised memory CD4+ T cells sorted from blood. The cell subset or site label on this specimen signifies: CD45RA-negative fraction. These receptors all stem from a woman aged 25 to 39 in good health.

The CDR3 bases are TGTGCCAGTAATACGGGCCAAAATCAGCCCCAGCATTTT. Protein: CASNTGQNQPQHF. The V call is TRBV19, the J call TRBJ1-5; D unclear. Per germline, CDR1 LNHDA and CDR2 SQIVND (reference sequence). V gave up 7 bases and J gave up 4 bases, with 11 bases separating them. CDR3 size: 13 residues.

The gene calls are TRBV9 and TRBJ2-5; 13 nucleotides line up with TRBD2. CDR1 is SGDLS and CDR2 is YYNGEE in the germline V gene. V dropped 4 bases and J dropped 14; count of bases not matched to a gene: 8. The CDR3 consists of 13 residues. In nucleotides, the CDR3 is TGTGCCAGCAGCTCAACTGGGACTAGCGGGGTTTACTTC. Encoded protein: CASSSTGTSGVYF. Full variable domain (remainder filled in from reference TRBV9 and TRBJ2-5): DSGVTQTPKHLITATGQRVTLRCSPRSGDLSVYWYQQSLDQGLQFLIQYYNGEERAKGNILERFSAQQFPDLHSELNLSSLELGDSALYFCASSSTGTSGVYFGPGTRLLVL.

This clone was recorded only once. This chain links TRBV2 with TRBJ1-5; D not resolved. The germline gives CDR1 SNHLY, CDR2 FYNNEI. CDR3 length: 15 amino acids. Trimming took 4 bases from V and 7 from J, leaving 17 bases between them. This CDR3 reads CASSVLQPQHQPQHF. For the CDR3, the DNA is TGTGCCAGCAGTGTTCTGCAGCCTCAGCACCAGCCCCAGCATTTT. Drawing the rest from reference TRBV2 and TRBJ1-5, the complete variable domain is EPEVTQTPSHQVTQMGQEVILRCVPISNHLYFYWYRQILGQKVEFLVSFYNNEISEKSEIFDDQFSVERPDGSNFTLKIRSTKLEDSAMYFCASSVLQPQHQPQHFGDGTRLSIL.

This chain connects TRBV5-1 to TRBJ2-1; TRBD2 matches at 8 bases. Germline values: CDR1 SGHRS, CDR2 YFSETQ. Trimming removed 0 bases from V and 6 bases from J; junction bases left unmatched: 5. The CDR3 has 15 residues. CDR3 amino acids: CASSLGSGSGNEQFF. The CDR3 region has the DNA TGCGCCAGCAGCTTGGGGAGCGGGAGTGGCAATGAGCAGTTCTTC.

This clone was seen repeatedly, ten times or more. The V gene is TRBV15, the J gene TRBJ2-1; possible D gene TRBD2, 5 bases. The V end was cut by 1 base, the J end by 4 bases, with 11 bases between. Germline V gene sequence: CDR1 LNHNV, CDR2 YYDKDF (reference sequence). The CDR3 covers 15 residues. CDR3 nucleotides: TGTGCCACCAGCAGAGTAGAGGGCTGGTACAATGAGCAGTTCTTC. Translating gives CATSRVEGWYNEQFF.

The V gene is TRBV5-1, the J gene TRBJ2-2; 8 nucleotides match TRBD1. Per the germline V gene, CDR1 is SGHRS and CDR2 is YFSETQ. Trimming removed 7 bases from V and 5 bases from J; junction bases left unmatched: 10. The CDR3 is made up of 15 amino acids. The DNA for the CDR3 is TGCGCCAGCGGGCCGACAGGGGACCGGACCGGGGAGCTGTTTTTT. Translating it yields CASGPTGDRTGELFF.

CDR3 bases: TGTGCCAGCAGTTCGGGACTAGCGATCTCAGATACGCAGTATTTT. This sequence encodes CASSSGLAISDTQYF. V gene TRBV6-6 combines with J gene TRBJ2-3, with TRBD2 matching 10 bases. CDR1 MNHNY and CDR2 SVGAGI come from the germline V gene (reference sequence). The ends lost 4 bases at V and 4 bases at J; junction bases unmatched: 5. The CDR3 runs to 15 residues.

The chain uses TRBV6-4 and TRBJ1-1; D is ambiguous. Trimming shortened V by 6 bases and J by 4 bases, and 12 bases separated the two germline ends. The CDR3 is 13 amino acids. Germline values: CDR1 MRHNA, CDR2 SNTAGT. The CDR3 DNA is TGTGCCAGCAGCCCCACCCGGGGCACTGAAGCTTTCTTT. It encodes CASSPTRGTEAFF.

This chain uses TRBV7-8 with TRBJ1-5; D gene ambiguous. V was trimmed by 6 bases and J by 6 bases, leaving 12 bases between them. Germline-derived CDR1 and CDR2 are SGHVS and FQNEAQ. The CDR3 consists of 13 residues. CDR3 nucleotide sequence: TGTGCCAGCAGACCCTCAGTAGGTCAGCCCCAGCATTTT. Its protein product is CASRPSVGQPQHF. Drawing the rest from reference TRBV7-8 and TRBJ1-5, the complete variable domain is GAGVSQSPRYKVAKRGQDVALRCDPISGHVSLFWYQQALGQGPEFLTYFQNEAQLDKSGLPSDRFFAERPEGSVSTLKIQRTQQEDSAVYLCASRPSVGQPQHFGDGTRLSIL.

About this clone itself: Other nucleotide sequences in the sample specify the same CDR3. This chain connects TRBV7-9 to TRBJ2-7; D is unclear. CDR1 and CDR2 (germline): SEHNR, FQNEAQ (reference sequence). This CDR3 region has 11 residues. The V end lost 4 bases, the J end lost 4 bases, and 5 bases lay between the germline ends. The CDR3 sequence is CASSSDYEQYF. The CDR3 coding sequence is TGTGCCAGCAGCTCTGATTACGAGCAGTACTTC.

This chain uses TRBV19 with TRBJ1-2; weak D call: TRBD1 (5 bases). This CDR3 spans 13 amino acids. Germline CDR1 LNHDA, CDR2 SQIVND (reference sequence). Trimming removed 4 bases from V and 0 bases from J, with 6 bases in between. Here the CDR3 reads CASSTGANYGYTF. DNA of the CDR3: TGTGCCAGTAGTACGGGGGCTAACTATGGCTACACCTTC.

V usage is TRBV25-1 and J usage is TRBJ2-3; D remains ambiguous. This CDR3 comprises 14 residues. Germline values: CDR1 MGHDK, CDR2 SYGVNS. Trimming cost V 3 bases and J 2 bases, with 9 bases left between them. CDR3 sequence (DNA): TGTGCCAGCAGTGATGGAAGGCCCACAGATACGCAGTATTTT. Amino acids: CASSDGRPTDTQYF.

This clone was detected a few times. As DNA, the CDR3 is TGTGCCTGGAGTTCAGGGGGCGATCAGCCCCAGCATTTT. This sequence encodes CAWSSGGDQPQHF. The chain recombines TRBV30 with TRBJ1-5; 8 bases fit TRBD1. This CDR3 is built from 13 residues. Germline V CDR1 and CDR2: GTSNPN, SVGIG (reference sequence). The V gene end was trimmed by 2 bases and the J gene end by 5 bases; junction bases not matched to a gene: 2.

This clone was detected once. CDR3 DNA sequence: TGTGCCAGCAGCTCCGGGACTAGCGGGAGAGACATTCAGTACTTC. This sequence encodes CASSSGTSGRDIQYF. V is TRBV7-2 and J is TRBJ2-4, with TRBD2 matching over 14 bases. Losses at the gene ends were 4 bases for V and 8 bases for J; bases not matched to a gene: 4. CDR1 and CDR2 from the germline V gene are SGHTA and FQGNSA. This CDR3 region has 15 residues.

This sequence joins TRBV19 and TRBJ1-5; 7 nucleotides match TRBD1. With 3 bases clipped from V and 4 bases from J, the junction kept 12 bases outside the gene matches. The germline gives CDR1 LNHDA, CDR2 SQIVND (reference sequence). This CDR3 region has 17 residues. CDR3 bases: TGTGCCAGTAGTATGCAGGTGGGGTCAGGGGGAAATCAGCCCCAGCATTTT. This codes for CASSMQVGSGGNQPQHF.

The gene calls are TRBV6-1 and TRBJ2-5; 9 positions agree with TRBD2. With 4 bases clipped from V and 1 base from J, the junction kept 7 bases outside the gene matches. The CDR3 sequence is 16 residues long. Germline V gives CDR1 MNHNS, CDR2 SASEGT. Written as DNA, the CDR3 is TGTGCCAGCAGTGGGTCGACTAGCGGAGGCCAAGAGACCCAGTACTTC. Protein: CASSGSTSGGQETQYF.

The rearrangement uses TRBV10-2 and TRBJ1-5; 8 bases match TRBD1. This CDR3 region has 14 residues. The V gene's germline CDR1 is WSHSY and CDR2 SAAADI. Unmatched junction bases numbered 8, after V lost 6 bases and J lost 7 bases. The chain's CDR3 is CASRYGQGKQPQHF. DNA for the CDR3: TGCGCCAGCAGATACGGACAGGGAAAACAGCCCCAGCATTTT.

The chain is built from TRBV19 and TRBJ2-1; D might be TRBD1 or TRBD2, each matching 5 bases. The CDR3 runs 17 residues. Per the germline V gene, CDR1 is LNHDA and CDR2 is SQIVND (reference sequence). Trimming removed 9 bases from V and 0 bases from J, with 21 bases in between. In DNA, the CDR3 is TGTGCCAGCACCCTCTACGGGGCTACAACCTCCTACAATGAGCAGTTCTTC. This encodes CASTLYGATTSYNEQFF. The whole variable domain, filled in from reference TRBV19 and TRBJ2-1, reads DGGITQSPKYLFRKEGQNVTLSCEQNLNHDAMYWYRQDPGQGLRLIYYSQIVNDFQKGDIAEGYSVSREKKESFPLTVTSAQKNPTAFYLCASTLYGATTSYNEQFFGPGTRLTVL.

The chain combines TRBV19 with TRBJ1-5; D is unresolved. Trimming took 2 bases from V and 5 from J, leaving 10 bases between them. The CDR3 loop spans 14 amino acids. Germline CDR1 is LNHDA and CDR2 is SQIVND (reference sequence). CDR3 region: CASSILSRDQPQHF. In DNA form, the CDR3 reads TGTGCCAGTAGTATACTTTCGAGGGATCAGCCCCAGCATTTT.

The V and J genes are TRBV14 and TRBJ2-1, with TRBD2 matching over 11 bases. This CDR3 spans 17 amino acids. CDR1 is SGHDN and CDR2 is FVKESK in the germline V gene. Trimming at V came to 6 bases and at J to 7 bases, leaving 14 bases not matched to a gene. CDR3 amino acids: CASSSLLVAGGVNEQFF. The CDR3 coding sequence is TGTGCCAGCAGTAGCCTATTGGTAGCGGGAGGGGTTAATGAGCAGTTCTTC.

This chain connects TRBV28 to TRBJ2-1; 10 bases agree with TRBD1. CDR1 and CDR2 (germline): MDHEN, SYDVKM. V trimming: 6 bases; J trimming: 9 bases; junction bases outside the gene matches: 11. The CDR3 loop spans 15 amino acids. CDR3 sequence reads: CASRGAGTGDSEQFF. The CDR3 coding sequence is TGTGCCAGCAGGGGGGCCGGGACAGGGGATAGTGAGCAGTTCTTC.

This clone was picked up one time. This chain links TRBV19 with TRBJ2-7; 12 nucleotides match TRBD2. The CDR3 contains 15 residues. Germline CDR1 and CDR2: LNHDA and SQIVND (reference sequence). V dropped 2 bases and J dropped 4; count of bases not matched to a gene: 3. In DNA form, the CDR3 reads TGTGCCAGTAGTATAAAGACTAGCGGGAGTTACGAGCAGTACTTC. This encodes CASSIKTSGSYEQYF.

This clone was found a few times. The rearrangement uses TRBV28 and TRBJ2-5; D assignment may be TRBD1 or TRBD2 (5 bases each). Per the germline V gene, CDR1 is MDHEN and CDR2 is SYDVKM. CDR3 length equals 17 residues. Trimming stripped 7 bases from V and 2 bases from J, with 23 bases between. CDR3 sequence (DNA): TGTGCCAGCACAACCACGGGGCCGGGGCCACCTCAAGAGACCCAGTACTTC. It is translated as CASTTTGPGPPQETQYF. Drawing the rest from reference TRBV28 and TRBJ2-5, the complete variable domain is DVKVTQSSRYLVKRTGEKVFLECVQDMDHENMFWYRQDPGLGLRLIYFSYDVKMKEKGDIPEGYSVSREKKERFSLILESASTNQTSMYLCASTTTGPGPPQETQYFGPGTRLLVL.

The chain combines TRBV7-8 with TRBJ1-5; D is perhaps TRBD1 (6 bases). Trimming cost V 3 bases and J 0 bases, with 12 bases left between them. This CDR3 comprises 16 residues. Germline V CDR1 and CDR2: SGHVS, FQNEAQ. DNA for the CDR3: TGTGCCAGCAGCTTGGGGACAACTAATAGCAATCAGCCCCAGCATTTT. Its translation: CASSLGTTNSNQPQHF.

The chain uses TRBV2 and TRBJ1-5; D remains unclear. Germline loops: CDR1 SNHLY, CDR2 FYNNEI. The CDR3 loop spans 12 amino acids. V lost 4 bases and J lost 5, with 6 bases in between. CDR3 loop: CASSVDYQPQHF. In DNA form, the CDR3 reads TGTGCCAGCAGTGTCGATTATCAGCCCCAGCATTTT. The complete variable domain, with remaining parts taken from reference TRBV2 and TRBJ1-5, reads EPEVTQTPSHQVTQMGQEVILRCVPISNHLYFYWYRQILGQKVEFLVSFYNNEISEKSEIFDDQFSVERPDGSNFTLKIRSTKLEDSAMYFCASSVDYQPQHFGDGTRLSIL.

This CDR3 reads CASSLAGGRASSSYNEQFF. CDR3 DNA: TGCGCCAGCAGCTTGGCCGGGGGCAGGGCAAGTTCCTCCTACAATGAGCAGTTCTTC. The chain couples TRBV5-1 to TRBJ2-1; TRBD1 or TRBD2 may be the D gene (6 bases each). The germline V and J ends were trimmed by 0 bases and 0 bases, with 19 bases remaining between them. Germline V gene data show CDR1 as SGHRS and CDR2 as YFSETQ. This CDR3 has 19 amino acids. The full variable domain, completed using reference TRBV5-1 and TRBJ2-1, is KAGVTQTPRYLIKTRGQQVTLSCSPISGHRSVSWYQQTPGQGLQFLFEYFSETQRNKGNFPGRFSGRQFSNSRSEMNVSTLELGDSALYLCASSLAGGRASSSYNEQFFGPGTRLTVL.

The V call is TRBV6-1, the J call TRBJ2-7; D uncertain. CDR3 length: 15 residues. Per germline, CDR1 MNHNS and CDR2 SASEGT. The V end was cut by 4 bases, the J end by 3 bases, with 16 bases between. The CDR3 nucleotides are TGTGCCAGCAGTGCCGTCGGCCGCTCTCTCTACGAGCAGTACTTC. Protein sequence: CASSAVGRSLYEQYF.